Below, 3 T cell receptor beta chains from the same sample are listed, as sequenced in a study of post-analysis software for immune sequencing data. Overall study results and limits: Patients showed TRBV5-6, TRBV5-1 and TRBV20-1 among 4 or 5 TRBV segments more frequent than in controls.

The antigens of these receptors remain unknown. The library was made from cDNA and included unique molecular identifiers. TCRdb passed the PCR reads through MiXCR, listing each CDR3 protein once. There are more than 500,000 distinct CDR3 sequences in the sample; roughly 34% occur only once, and 6% lies in the top ten. Sequencing used blood. These receptors originate from a girl aged 2-17 years with multiple sclerosis.

The genes are TRBV6-1 and TRBJ2-5, with 9 bases aligning to TRBD1. Germline loops: CDR1 MNHNS, CDR2 SASEGT. The CDR3 is 15 amino acids. The trim removed 7 bases at V and 5 bases at J, leaving 11 bases unmatched. The CDR3 region is CASNVLAGTGETQYF. The DNA for the CDR3 is TGTGCCAGCAATGTTTTAGCAGGGACAGGGGAGACCCAGTACTTC.

The chain uses TRBV6-6 and TRBJ2-5; TRBD1 matches at 10 bases. Per the germline V gene, CDR1 is MNHNY and CDR2 is SVGAGI (reference sequence). The CDR3 runs 15 residues. The ends lost 2 bases at V and 11 bases at J; junction bases unmatched: 11. This CDR3 reads CASSYGQGVHNEQYF. CDR3 sequence (DNA): TGTGCCAGCAGTTACGGACAGGGGGTCCACAATGAGCAGTACTTC.

The chain employs TRBV6-6 and TRBJ2-3; 8 bases map to TRBD1. Germline values: CDR1 MNHNY, CDR2 SVGAGI (reference sequence). V shed 7 bases, J shed 5 bases, and the junction held 8 bases outside the gene matches. The CDR3 runs 14 residues. Here the CDR3 reads CASKPGGSVDTQYF. The CDR3, as DNA: TGTGCCAGCAAACCAGGGGGCTCAGTAGATACGCAGTATTTT.